The source of this TCR beta chain is a study of T-cell memory formation after mild COVID-19. Study outcomes and limitations: Later expanders leaned CD4+, whereas clones that contracted between day 15 and 85 were balanced CD4/CD8. There were some responding clones in pre-infection memory, which suggested that cross-reactive memory had joined.

Notes on this clonotype: What it binds is not known.

Trimming shortened V by 5 bases and J by 6 bases, and 20 bases separated the two germline ends. The CDR3 is made up of 15 amino acids. TCRdb itself ran the 5' RACE reads through MiXCR, one entry per CDR3 protein. The sample shows 130,000 to 150,000 distinct CDR3 sequences, approximately 5.7% of them seen only once. The sequence was collected from an adult woman who had mild COVID-19 (a few samples of this study predate the infection). Cell type and time point are not known. V is TRBV12-3 or TRBV12-4 and J is TRBJ2-7; no definite D call. Sequenced: PBMCs or a T cell subset sorted from them (not recorded which). The CDR3 nucleotides read TGTGCCAGCAGTCCTAAGTCTTTTTCTCCGGGCGAGCAGTACTTC. As protein: CASSPKSFSPGEQYF.